This T cell receptor (beta chain) was recorded in a study of T cell repertoires in cytomegalovirus infection. In the study overall: Carrying CMV and the relevant HLA type showed in public TCR beta signatures.

Looked up from germline, CDR1 is SGHVS and CDR2 is FNYEAQ. The CDR3 totals 16 residues. V was clipped by 1 base and J by 5 bases; unmatched bases: 8. One entry per CDR3 protein, called by TCRdb with MiXCR from the reads. The repertoire holds hundreds of thousands of distinct CDR3 sequences, with less than 25% as singletons. This clonotype was found a few times. Its cognate antigen is unknown. Notes on the study in general: Clonotypes of TCR beta that were HLA-C-restricted and CMV-specific dominated the ex vivo response. Identification of carriers of CMV plus the relevant HLA was achieved through cumulative public TCR beta family frequency.

Sequenced input: CD8+ T cells from PBMCs. This TCR derives from a human donor in good health (CMV status not recorded). Some clones in this sample may be carry-over from other donors' samples. The chain carries TRBV7-6 and TRBJ2-3, with 8 positions matching TRBD2. CDR3 nucleotides: TGTGCCAGCAGCTTAGACCGGCGGGGGGACCGAGATACGCAGTATTTT. This encodes CASSLDRRGDRDTQYF.